This is a list of T cell receptor beta chains from one sample in a study of T cell responses to AZD1222 COVID-19 vaccine. Clones were read by immunoSEQ multiplex PCR, and TCRdb kept only the in-frame ones, dropping some. The sample lists about 100,000 clones, roughly 90% occurring once. Sequenced here: peripheral blood, sampled on day 0 of AZD1222 vaccination. These receptors came from an adult in good health. Each CDR3 is given with its conserved first and last residue. D genes are given only for firm matches. Size is stated for part of the rows, as once, few or many counts, or as a class when the clone is expanded.

clone_size	d_call	v_call	j_call	cdr3_nt	cdr3_aa
NA	NA	TRBV7-2	TRBJ2-2	TGTGCCAGCAGCCCCCGGGCCAAGGGCGGGGAGCTGTTTTTT	CASSPRAKGGELFF
NA	NA	TRBV2	TRBJ1-2	TGTGCCAGCAAAGACAGAAACTATGGCTACACCTTC	CASKDRNYGYTF
NA	NA	TRBV11-3	TRBJ1-1	TGTGCCAGCACCCATGGGGTCGGCAGGAACACTGAAGCTTTCTTT	CASTHGVGRNTEAFF
NA	NA	TRBV28	TRBJ1-2	TGTGCCAGCAGTGACCCCGGGACGGGCATCTATGGCTACACCTTC	CASSDPGTGIYGYTF
NA	TRBD1	TRBV7-9	TRBJ1-1	TGTGCCAGCAGCCGACAGGGGATTGACACTGAAGCTTTCTTT	CASSRQGIDTEAFF
once	TRBD2	TRBV4-3	TRBJ2-1	TGCGCCAGCAGCCAAGAGTTTAGGGCGGGAGGGGCCTACAATGAGCAGTTCTTC	CASSQEFRAGGAYNEQFF
NA	NA	TRBV6-2/TRBV6-3	TRBJ2-7	TGTGCCAGCAGTTACCGGACAGCGCGCTCCTACGAGCAGTACTTC	CASSYRTARSYEQYF
NA	TRBD1	TRBV19	TRBJ1-3	TGTGCCAGTAGTGCCGAGACAGGGGTCGCTGGAAACACCATATATTTT	CASSAETGVAGNTIYF
NA	NA	TRBV27	TRBJ1-1	TGTGCCAGCAGTCCCGGGGGAGGCCCACTGTGGGCTTTCTTT	CASSPGGGPLWAFF
NA	NA	TRBV4-3	TRBJ1-4	TGCGCCAGCAGCCAGGAGGGGACCACGGGTGAAAAACTGTTTTTT	CASSQEGTTGEKLFF
NA	TRBD2	TRBV11-3	TRBJ2-5	TGTGCCAGCCGTGGATATGCTGCGGGAGCACAAGAGACCCAGTACTTC	CASRGYAAGAQETQYF
NA	NA	TRBV5-1	TRBJ2-2	TGCGCCAGCACGGACACCGGGGAGCTGTTTTTT	CASTDTGELFF
NA	NA	TRBV10-1	TRBJ2-7	TGCGCCAGCAGTGGTACCTCCTACGAGCAGTACTTC	CASSGTSYEQYF
few	NA	TRBV3-1/TRBV3-2	TRBJ2-3	TGTGCCAGCAGCCACACTAATACGCAGTATTTT	CASSHTNTQYF
NA	TRBD1	TRBV19	TRBJ1-1	TGTGCCAGTATTGCTCCCGGGACAGGGTACCTGCACACTGAAGCTTTCTTT	CASIAPGTGYLHTEAFF
NA	NA	TRBV4-2	TRBJ2-5	TGTGCCAGCAGCCAAGGTGCGGGGGAGACCCAGTACTTC	CASSQGAGETQYF
NA	NA	TRBV11-3	TRBJ2-1	TGTGCCAGCAGCCACGAGACAGGCACTATACCCTACAATGAGCAGTTCTTC	CASSHETGTIPYNEQFF
NA	TRBD2	TRBV25-1	TRBJ2-1	TGTGCCAGCACTCGACTAGCGGGAGGCGGTGAGCAGTTCTTC	CASTRLAGGGEQFF
few	NA	TRBV4-2	TRBJ2-5	TGTGCCAGCAGCCAAGAGCGCGGAGGACAAGAGACCCAGTACTTC	CASSQERGGQETQYF
NA	NA	TRBV4-1	TRBJ2-7	TGCGCCAGCAGCCAAGTTCGGGGGGCCAGGGAGCAGTACTTC	CASSQVRGAREQYF
NA	NA	TRBV9	TRBJ2-1	TGTGCCAGCAGCGCCCCGGGGGGCCACAATGAGCAGTTCTTC	CASSAPGGHNEQFF
NA	NA	TRBV9	TRBJ2-5	TGTGCCAGCAGCATCCCCCGGGAGACCCAGTACTTC	CASSIPRETQYF
few	TRBD2	TRBV7-2	TRBJ2-7	TGTGCCAGCAGTTACCCATCTAGCGGGATCCACGAGCAGTACTTC	CASSYPSSGIHEQYF
once	TRBD1	TRBV9	TRBJ1-5	TGTGCCAGCAGCCCCTCCGGGACAGGGTTTGAGACCCAGCATTTT	CASSPSGTGFETQHF
NA	NA	TRBV30	TRBJ1-4	TGTGCCTGGAGTCCCCGCGGGGCTGAAAAACTGTTTTTT	CAWSPRGAEKLFF
NA	NA	TRBV4-1	TRBJ1-1	TGCGCCAGCAGCGGACGCACAGTGAACACTGAAGCTTTCTTT	CASSGRTVNTEAFF
NA	NA	TRBV5-4	TRBJ2-2	TGTGCCAGCGTACTGGACGAGACTACCGGGGAGCTGTTTTTT	CASVLDETTGELFF
NA	TRBD1	TRBV24-1	TRBJ2-5	TGTGCCACCAGTGATATACAGGGGCCGGGAGAGACCCAGTACTTC	CATSDIQGPGETQYF
NA	TRBD1	TRBV27	TRBJ2-1	TGTGCCAGCAGTTTGGACACAGGGGGCTCCTACAATGAGCAGTTCTTC	CASSLDTGGSYNEQFF
NA	TRBD2	TRBV27	TRBJ2-7	TGTGCCAGCAGTCCAATAGCGGGAGCGCCCTACGAGCAGTACTTC	CASSPIAGAPYEQYF
NA	NA	TRBV15	TRBJ1-2	TGTGCCACCAGCAGAGGCCGGGAGGGGAGCTATGGCTACACCTTC	CATSRGREGSYGYTF
NA	NA	TRBV7-9	TRBJ2-7	TGTGCCAGCAGCCGAGAAGCATCCTACGAGCAGTACTTC	CASSREASYEQYF
NA	TRBD1	TRBV28	TRBJ1-2	TGTGCCAGCGCCGGACAGGGGTACGGCTACACCTTC	CASAGQGYGYTF